The 4 T cell receptor beta chains below were found in one sample sequenced in a study of response to subunit inactivated influenza vaccine. TCRdb re-analysed the RT-PCR reads in MiXCR, keeping a single row per CDR3 protein. The data show hundreds of thousands of distinct CDR3 sequences, 18% seen once. The specimen was PBMCs from blood, collected less than 6 days after vaccination. The receptors were sampled from a man between 45 and 60 years old who received an inactivated influenza vaccine.

The rearrangement links TRBV2 to TRBJ2-1; TRBD2 agrees at 7 bases. CDR3 size: 13 residues. The V gene end was trimmed by 6 bases and the J gene end by 7 bases; junction bases not matched to a gene: 6. Germline lookup yields CDR1 SNHLY and CDR2 FYNNEI. CDR3 amino acids: CASRRESLNEQFF. DNA for the CDR3: TGTGCCAGCAGGCGGGAGAGTTTGAATGAGCAGTTCTTC.

The rearrangement uses TRBV7-3 and TRBJ2-3; no definite D call. V was trimmed by 0 bases and J by 6 bases, leaving 7 bases between them. The V gene's germline CDR1 is SGHTA and CDR2 FQGTGA. This CDR3 region has 13 residues. The CDR3 spells CASSLTAPDTQYF. CDR3 nucleotides: TGTGCCAGCAGCTTAACGGCGCCTGATACGCAGTATTTT.

This clonotype was counted a few times. V usage is TRBV20-1 and J usage is TRBJ1-5; D ambiguous. V lost 0 bases, J lost 0 bases, and 6 bases lay in between. The CDR3 is 14 residues long. The germline V gene has CDR1 DFQATT and CDR2 SNEGSKA (reference sequence). CDR3 residues: CSAREGYSNQPQHF. The CDR3 DNA sequence: TGCAGTGCTAGAGAAGGATATAGCAATCAGCCCCAGCATTTT.

This clonotype was counted a few times. The chain is built from TRBV7-2 and TRBJ2-5; D is unclear. The CDR3 is 15 amino acids. Deletions cut 0 bases from V and 2 bases from J, with 10 bases between. CDR1 and CDR2 (germline): SGHTA, FQGNSA. CDR3 sequence reads: CASSLAIGKQETQYF. CDR3 nucleotides: TGTGCCAGCAGCTTAGCCATAGGGAAACAAGAGACCCAGTACTTC. Based on the CDR3 plus reference TRBV7-2 and TRBJ2-5, the full variable domain is GAGVSQSPSNKVTEKGKDVELRCDPISGHTALYWYRQSLGQGLEFLIYFQGNSAPDKSGLPSDRFSAERTGGSVSTLTIQRTQQEDSAVYLCASSLAIGKQETQYFGPGTRLLVL.